The rows below give T cell receptor beta chains drawn from one sample of a study of CD8 T cells in ankylosing spondylitis. MiXCR was run by TCRdb on the 5' RACE reads, yielding one entry per CDR3 protein. The table has 800,000 to 900,000 distinct CDR3 sequences, roughly 12% seen once; the top ten hold 0.51%. Source material: blood, either unsorted or a sorted T cell fraction (not recorded which). These receptors were taken from a male donor with ankylosing spondylitis. The CDR3 runs from the conserved cysteine through the conserved F or W. Fields, in order: clone size, V gene, J gene, D gene, CDR3 protein, CDR3 DNA. The D gene is left open where the match is weak. Size is stated for part of the rows, as once, few or many counts, or as a class when the clone is expanded.

.	TRBV15	TRBJ2-2	.	CATSRGITFAGELFF	TGTGCCACCAGCAGAGGAATAACCTTTGCCGGGGAGCTGTTTTTT
.	TRBV29-1	TRBJ1-1	.	CSVDRPRVAFF	TGCAGCGTTGACAGGCCACGGGTGGCTTTCTTT
.	TRBV7-9	TRBJ1-1	.	CASSLGSFADTEAFF	TGTGCCAGCAGCTTAGGCTCTTTTGCGGACACTGAAGCTTTCTTT
.	TRBV20-1	TRBJ2-1	.	CSHRASSYNEQFF	TGCAGCCACCGAGCGAGCTCCTACAATGAGCAGTTCTTC
.	TRBV7-2	TRBJ2-1	TRBD2	CASSLASGGAVNEQFF	TGTGCCAGCAGCTTAGCCAGCGGGGGGGCCGTGAATGAGCAGTTCTTC
many	TRBV4-2	TRBJ2-3	TRBD2	CASSQEGLAISTDTQYF	TGTGCCAGCAGCCAAGAGGGACTAGCGATTAGCACAGATACGCAGTATTTT
.	TRBV12-3/TRBV12-4	TRBJ1-2	TRBD1	CASSLFLGGRGHGYTF	TGTGCCAGCAGTTTATTCTTAGGGGGCAGGGGGCATGGCTACACCTTC
many	TRBV10-3	TRBJ1-3	.	CAISESGGRSGNTIYF	TGTGCCATCAGTGAGTCGGGCGGCCGGTCTGGAAACACCATATATTTT
many	TRBV7-9	TRBJ2-7	.	CASNPGQGGYEQYF	TGTGCCAGCAACCCGGGGCAGGGGGGCTACGAGCAGTACTTC
many	TRBV20-1	TRBJ2-7	TRBD1	CSARGQGAFEQYF	TGCAGTGCTAGAGGACAGGGGGCCTTCGAGCAGTACTTC
.	TRBV10-3	TRBJ2-1	TRBD2	CAISLAGAFSEQFF	TGTGCCATCAGCCTAGCGGGGGCCTTCAGTGAGCAGTTCTTC
few	TRBV28	TRBJ2-7	.	CASSPDLYEQYF	TGTGCCAGCAGTCCCGACTTGTACGAGCAGTACTTC
.	TRBV5-1	TRBJ1-1	.	CASSFSNTLPGARNTEAFF	TGCGCCAGCAGCTTTTCGAATACACTCCCGGGGGCCCGGAACACTGAAGCTTTCTTT
.	TRBV5-8	TRBJ2-1	.	CASGPRLVCPLWIF	TGTGCCAGCGGCCCCCGACTAGTCTGCCCCCTCTGGATCTTC
many	TRBV20-1	TRBJ1-5	.	CSASPRYSNQPQHF	TGCAGTGCTAGCCCCCGTTATAGCAATCAGCCCCAGCATTTT
.	TRBV6-2/TRBV6-3	TRBJ2-1	TRBD2	CASSYTMGLGAYNEQFF	TGTGCCAGCAGCTACACCATGGGACTAGGTGCCTACAATGAGCAGTTCTTC
few	TRBV6-2/TRBV6-3	TRBJ2-3	.	CASITDWGDTQYF	TGTGCCAGCATTACGGACTGGGGAGATACGCAGTATTTT
.	TRBV9	TRBJ2-3	.	CASSEILGTQYF	TGTGCCAGCAGCGAGATACTCGGTACGCAGTATTTT
few	TRBV18	TRBJ2-3	TRBD2	CASSPPGLASDTQYF	TGTGCCAGCTCACCACCGGGACTAGCGTCAGATACGCAGTATTTT
.	TRBV7-2	TRBJ1-1	.	CASSSAGRDGNTEAFF	TGTGCCAGCAGCTCAGCGGGGAGGGATGGGAACACTGAAGCTTTCTTT
.	TRBV18	TRBJ2-5	.	CASSRNLGTETQYF	TGTGCCAGCTCACGTAATTTGGGGACGGAGACCCAGTACTTC
.	TRBV28	TRBJ2-1	.	CASSGYSPQNEQLF	TGTGCCAGCTCGGGGTATTCTCCGCAGAATGAGCAGCTCTTC
.	TRBV5-1	TRBJ2-1	TRBD1	CASSRRTGVSNEQFF	TGCGCCAGCAGCCGTAGGACAGGGGTCAGCAATGAGCAGTTCTTC
.	TRBV2	TRBJ1-4	TRBD1	CASSEAPLSRGRMTNEKLFF	TGTGCCAGCAGTGAAGCCCCCCTCTCGAGGGGGCGAATGACTAATGAAAAACTGTTTTTT
few	TRBV20-1	TRBJ1-2	.	CSANQEDYGYTF	TGCAGTGCTAACCAGGAAGACTATGGCTACACCTTC
.	TRBV6-5	TRBJ2-3	TRBD2	CASSSTLSGGFSDTQYF	TGTGCCAGCAGTTCCACCCTTTCCGGGGGGTTTTCAGATACGCAGTATTTT
few	TRBV29-1	TRBJ2-7	.	CSAGGPPGGAHYEQYF	TGCAGCGCGGGCGGACCCCCAGGGGGGGCGCATTACGAGCAGTACTTC
.	TRBV20-1	TRBJ2-1	TRBD2	CSATEGTSEYNEQFF	TGCAGTGCTACAGAAGGGACTAGCGAGTACAATGAGCAGTTCTTC
.	TRBV7-9	TRBJ1-4	.	CASSPQNEELFF	TGTGCCAGCAGCCCGCAAAATGAAGAACTGTTTTTT
few	TRBV4-3	TRBJ1-3	TRBD1	CASSPRDRGSGNTIYF	TGCGCCAGCAGCCCGAGGGACAGGGGTTCTGGAAACACCATATATTTT